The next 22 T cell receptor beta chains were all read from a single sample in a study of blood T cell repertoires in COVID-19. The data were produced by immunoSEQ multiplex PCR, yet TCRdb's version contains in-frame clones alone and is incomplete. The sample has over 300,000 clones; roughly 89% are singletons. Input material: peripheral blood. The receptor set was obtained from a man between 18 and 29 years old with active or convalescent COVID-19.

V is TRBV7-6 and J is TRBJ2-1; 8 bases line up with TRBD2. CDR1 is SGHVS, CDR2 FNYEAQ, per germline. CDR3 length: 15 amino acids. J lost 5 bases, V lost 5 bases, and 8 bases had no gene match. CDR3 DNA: TGTGCCAGCAGCACGAAGCGGGAGCCTAACAATGAGCAGTTCTTC. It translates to CASSTKREPNNEQFF.

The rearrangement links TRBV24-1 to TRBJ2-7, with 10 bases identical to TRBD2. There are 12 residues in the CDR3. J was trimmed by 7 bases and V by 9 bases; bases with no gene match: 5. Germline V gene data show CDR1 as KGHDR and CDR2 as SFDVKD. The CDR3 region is CATQREGQEQYF. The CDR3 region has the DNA TGTGCCACCCAGCGGGAGGGCCAAGAGCAGTACTTC.

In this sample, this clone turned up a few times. This chain's CDR3 is CASSLGREAFF. The CDR3 nucleotides read TGTGCCAGCAGCTTAGGCAGGGAAGCTTTCTTT. This chain uses TRBV7-2 with TRBJ1-1; D not certain. The CDR3 covers 11 residues. Germline V CDR1 and CDR2: SGHTA, FQGNSA. Trimming pared 1 base from V and 8 bases from J, leaving 5 bases between.

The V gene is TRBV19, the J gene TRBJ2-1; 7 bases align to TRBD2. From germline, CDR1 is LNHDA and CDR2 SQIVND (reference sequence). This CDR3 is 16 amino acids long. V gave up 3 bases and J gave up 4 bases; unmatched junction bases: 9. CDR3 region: CASSIFLAGAYNEQFF. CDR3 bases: TGTGCCAGTAGTATTTTCCTGGCGGGAGCTTACAATGAGCAGTTCTTC.

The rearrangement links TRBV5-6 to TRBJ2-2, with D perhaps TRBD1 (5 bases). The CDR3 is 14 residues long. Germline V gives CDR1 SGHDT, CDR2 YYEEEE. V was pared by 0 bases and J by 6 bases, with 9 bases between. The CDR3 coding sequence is TGTGCCAGCAGCTTGGTTAGGGGTCCCGGGGAGCTGTTTTTT. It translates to CASSLVRGPGELFF.

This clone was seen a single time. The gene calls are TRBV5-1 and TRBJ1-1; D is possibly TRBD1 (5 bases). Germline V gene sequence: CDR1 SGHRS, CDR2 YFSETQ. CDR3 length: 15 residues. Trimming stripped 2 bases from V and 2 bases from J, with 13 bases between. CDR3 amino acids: CASSFSGGSNTEAFF. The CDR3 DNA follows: TGCGCCAGCAGCTTTTCGGGGGGATCCAACACTGAAGCTTTCTTT.

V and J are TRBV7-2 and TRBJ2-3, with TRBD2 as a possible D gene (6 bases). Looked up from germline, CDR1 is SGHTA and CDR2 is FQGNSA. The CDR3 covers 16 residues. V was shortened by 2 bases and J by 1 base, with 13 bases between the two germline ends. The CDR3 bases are TGTGCCAGCAGCTTAACTGTAGCGGAGCGCACAGATACGCAGTATTTT. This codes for CASSLTVAERTDTQYF.

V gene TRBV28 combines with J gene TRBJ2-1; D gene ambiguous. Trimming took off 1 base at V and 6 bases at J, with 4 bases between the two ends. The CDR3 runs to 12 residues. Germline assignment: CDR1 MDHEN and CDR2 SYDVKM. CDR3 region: CASSLLFNEQFF. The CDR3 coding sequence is TGTGCCAGCAGTTTATTATTCAATGAGCAGTTCTTC.

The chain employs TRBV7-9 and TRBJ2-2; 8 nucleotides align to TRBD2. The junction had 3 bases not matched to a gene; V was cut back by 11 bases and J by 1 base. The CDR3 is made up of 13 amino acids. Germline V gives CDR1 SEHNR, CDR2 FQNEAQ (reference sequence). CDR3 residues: CASRGGNTGELFF. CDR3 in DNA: TGTGCCTCCCGGGGGGGGAACACCGGGGAGCTGTTTTTT.

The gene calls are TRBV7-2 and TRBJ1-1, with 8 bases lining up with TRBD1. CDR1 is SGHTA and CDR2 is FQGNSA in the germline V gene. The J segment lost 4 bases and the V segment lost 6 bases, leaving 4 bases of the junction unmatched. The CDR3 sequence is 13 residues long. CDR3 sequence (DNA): TGTGCCAGCAGTGGACAGGGAATCACTGAAGCTTTCTTT. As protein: CASSGQGITEAFF.

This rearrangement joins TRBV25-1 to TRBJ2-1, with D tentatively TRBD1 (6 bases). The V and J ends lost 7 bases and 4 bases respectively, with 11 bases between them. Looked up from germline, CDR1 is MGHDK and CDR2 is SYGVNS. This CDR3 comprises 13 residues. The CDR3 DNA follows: TGTGCCAGCAAAGTACAGGGATACAATGAGCAGTTCTTC. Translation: CASKVQGYNEQFF.

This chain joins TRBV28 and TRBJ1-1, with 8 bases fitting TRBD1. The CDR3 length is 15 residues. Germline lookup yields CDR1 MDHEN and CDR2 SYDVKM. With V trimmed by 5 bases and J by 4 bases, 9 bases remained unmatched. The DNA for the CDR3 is TGTGCCAGCAGTCTTAGGACAGGGTGGCGCACTGAAGCTTTCTTT. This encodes CASSLRTGWRTEAFF.

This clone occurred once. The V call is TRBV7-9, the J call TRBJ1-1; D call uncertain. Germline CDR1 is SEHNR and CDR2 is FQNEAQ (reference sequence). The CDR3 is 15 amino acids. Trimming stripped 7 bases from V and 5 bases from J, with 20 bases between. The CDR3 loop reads CASNTEGRLGTEAFF. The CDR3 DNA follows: TGTGCCAGCAACACCGAAGGTAGACTCGGGACTGAAGCTTTCTTT.

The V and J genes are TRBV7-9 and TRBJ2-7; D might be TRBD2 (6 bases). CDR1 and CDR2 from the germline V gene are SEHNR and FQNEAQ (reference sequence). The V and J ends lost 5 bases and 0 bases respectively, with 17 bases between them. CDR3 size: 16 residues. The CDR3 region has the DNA TGTGCCAGCAGCCCCGTTTTCGGGGAGGACTCCTACGAGCAGTACTTC. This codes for CASSPVFGEDSYEQYF.

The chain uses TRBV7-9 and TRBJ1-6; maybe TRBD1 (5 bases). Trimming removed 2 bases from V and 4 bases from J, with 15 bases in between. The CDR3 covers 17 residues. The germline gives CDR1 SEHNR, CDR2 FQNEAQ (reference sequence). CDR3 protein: CASSLFAQDPYNSPLHF. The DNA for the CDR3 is TGTGCCAGCAGCTTATTTGCACAGGATCCTTATAATTCACCCCTCCACTTT.

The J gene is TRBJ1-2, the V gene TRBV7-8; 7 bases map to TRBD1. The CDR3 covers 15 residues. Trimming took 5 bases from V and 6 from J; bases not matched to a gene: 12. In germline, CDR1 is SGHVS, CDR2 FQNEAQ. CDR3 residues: CASSLDYRQGHGYTF. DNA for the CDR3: TGTGCCAGCAGCCTGGACTATCGACAGGGCCATGGCTACACCTTC.

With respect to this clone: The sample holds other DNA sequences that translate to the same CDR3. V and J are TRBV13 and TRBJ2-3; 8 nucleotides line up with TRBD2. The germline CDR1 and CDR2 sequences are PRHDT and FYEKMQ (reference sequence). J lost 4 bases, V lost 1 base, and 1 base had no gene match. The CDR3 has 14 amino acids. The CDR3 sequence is CASSLAGGADTQYF. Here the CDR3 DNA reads TGTGCCAGCAGCTTAGCGGGGGGGGCAGATACGCAGTATTTT.

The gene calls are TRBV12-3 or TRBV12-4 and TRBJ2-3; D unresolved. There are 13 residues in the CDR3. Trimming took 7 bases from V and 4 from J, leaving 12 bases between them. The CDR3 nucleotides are TGTGCCAGCACTTACAGAAGCCCAGATACGCAGTATTTT. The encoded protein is CASTYRSPDTQYF.

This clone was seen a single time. This CDR3 is CASSLTGTGNVGYTF. The CDR3 region has the DNA TGTGCCAGCAGTTTAACCGGGACAGGGAATGTCGGCTACACCTTC. The chain combines TRBV27 with TRBJ1-2, with 9 bases lining up with TRBD1. With 2 bases clipped from V and 8 bases from J, the junction kept 9 bases outside the gene matches. There are 15 residues in the CDR3. The germline gives CDR1 MNHEY, CDR2 SMNVEV (reference sequence).

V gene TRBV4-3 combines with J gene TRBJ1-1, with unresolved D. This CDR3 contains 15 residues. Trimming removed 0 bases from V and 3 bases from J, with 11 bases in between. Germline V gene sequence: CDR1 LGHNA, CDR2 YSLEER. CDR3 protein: CASSQDGREYTEAFF. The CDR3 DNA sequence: TGCGCCAGCAGCCAAGATGGGAGGGAATACACTGAAGCTTTCTTT.

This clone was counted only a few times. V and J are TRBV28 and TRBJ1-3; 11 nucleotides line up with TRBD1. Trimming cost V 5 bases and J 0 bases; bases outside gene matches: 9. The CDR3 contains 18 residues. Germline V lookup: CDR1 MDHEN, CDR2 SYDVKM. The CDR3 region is CASSHRDRGFSSGNTIYF. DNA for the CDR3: TGTGCCAGCAGTCACCGGGACAGGGGGTTTTCCTCTGGAAACACCATATATTTT.

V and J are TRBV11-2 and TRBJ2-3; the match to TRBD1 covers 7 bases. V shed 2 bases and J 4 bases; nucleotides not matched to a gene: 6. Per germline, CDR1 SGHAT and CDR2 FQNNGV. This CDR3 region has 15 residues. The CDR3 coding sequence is TGTGCCAGCAGCTTACAAGAACAGGGGCCAGATACGCAGTATTTT. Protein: CASSLQEQGPDTQYF.